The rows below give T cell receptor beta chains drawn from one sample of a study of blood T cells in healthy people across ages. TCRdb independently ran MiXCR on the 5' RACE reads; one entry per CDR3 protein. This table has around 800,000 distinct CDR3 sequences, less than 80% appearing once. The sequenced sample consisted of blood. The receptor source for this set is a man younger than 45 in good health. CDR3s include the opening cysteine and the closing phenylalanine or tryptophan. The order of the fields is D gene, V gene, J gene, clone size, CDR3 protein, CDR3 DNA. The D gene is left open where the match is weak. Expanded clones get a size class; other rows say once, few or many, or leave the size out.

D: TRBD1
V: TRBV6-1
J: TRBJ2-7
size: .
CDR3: CASTSDRGTCEQYF
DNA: TGTGCCAGCACCTCGGACAGGGGGACCTGCGAGCAGTACTTC

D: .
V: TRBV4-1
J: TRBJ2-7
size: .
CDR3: CASSQVNLLGLAHEQYF
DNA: TGCGCCAGCAGCCAAGTTAATCTCCTCGGTCTAGCCCACGAGCAGTACTTC

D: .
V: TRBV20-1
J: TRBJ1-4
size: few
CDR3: CSAAWRDGNEKLFF
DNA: TGCAGTGCTGCCTGGCGGGACGGGAATGAAAAACTGTTTTTT

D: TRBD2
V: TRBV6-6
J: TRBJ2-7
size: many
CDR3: CASSTSLAGGYEQYF
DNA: TGTGCCAGCAGTACAAGCCTAGCGGGGGGTTACGAGCAGTACTTC

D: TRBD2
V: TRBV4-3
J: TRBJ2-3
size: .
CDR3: CASSQSGLALPSNTDTQYF
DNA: TGCGCCAGCAGTCAAAGCGGACTAGCGCTCCCCTCTAACACAGATACGCAGTATTTT

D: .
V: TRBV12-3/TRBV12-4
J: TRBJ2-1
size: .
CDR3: CASSLHRGSSYNEQFF
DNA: TGTGCCAGCAGTTTACACCGGGGAAGCTCCTACAATGAGCAGTTCTTC

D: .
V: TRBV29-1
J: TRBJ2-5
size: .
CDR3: CSVEEGRETQYF
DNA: TGCAGCGTTGAAGAGGGAAGAGAGACCCAGTACTTC

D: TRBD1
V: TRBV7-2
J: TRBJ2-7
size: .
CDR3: CASSLASGTGPYEQYF
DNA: TGTGCCAGCAGCCTCGCCTCCGGGACAGGGCCTTACGAGCAGTACTTC

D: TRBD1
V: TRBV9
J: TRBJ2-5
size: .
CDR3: CASSKDPNRGNKQETQYF
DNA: TGTGCCAGCAGCAAAGACCCAAACAGGGGTAATAAACAAGAGACCCAGTACTTC

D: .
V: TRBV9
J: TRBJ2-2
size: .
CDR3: CASSVAAQTGELFF
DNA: TGTGCCAGCAGCGTAGCCGCCCAGACCGGGGAGCTGTTTTTT

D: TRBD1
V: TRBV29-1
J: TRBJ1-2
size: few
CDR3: CSVEETGTGNYGYTF
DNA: TGCAGCGTTGAGGAGACCGGGACAGGGAACTATGGCTACACCTTC

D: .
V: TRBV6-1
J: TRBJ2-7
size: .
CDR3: CAARVGSYEQYF
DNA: TGTGCCGCCAGGGTGGGGTCCTACGAGCAGTACTTC

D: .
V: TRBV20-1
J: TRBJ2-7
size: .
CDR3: CSARDPGGGVSYEQYF
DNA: TGCAGTGCTAGAGATCCGGGGGGCGGGGTCTCCTACGAGCAGTACTTC

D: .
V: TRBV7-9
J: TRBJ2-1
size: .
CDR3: CASSLEGQGTFEQFF
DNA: TGTGCCAGCAGCTTAGAAGGGCAGGGTACTTTTGAGCAGTTCTTC

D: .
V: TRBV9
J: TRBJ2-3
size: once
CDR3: CASSVVAAPDTQYF
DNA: TGTGCCAGCAGCGTAGTGGCTGCCCCAGATACGCAGTATTTT

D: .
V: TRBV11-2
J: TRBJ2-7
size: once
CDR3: CASSSNAYEQYF
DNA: TGTGCCAGCAGCTCCAACGCCTACGAGCAGTACTTC

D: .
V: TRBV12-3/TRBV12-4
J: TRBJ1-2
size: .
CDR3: CAGSFGQRYGYTF
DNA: TGTGCCGGCAGTTTCGGACAGCGCTATGGCTACACCTTC

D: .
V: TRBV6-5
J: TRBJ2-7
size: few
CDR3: CASSYSLGGVYEQYF
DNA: TGTGCCAGCAGTTACTCATTAGGGGGGGTTTACGAGCAGTACTTC